These 8 T cell receptor beta chains originate from one sample sequenced in a study of blood T cell repertoires in COVID-19 (TCRdb year 2020). The method was the immunoSEQ multiplex PCR assay. In its TCRdb copy, this immuneACCESS table keeps in-frame sequences only and misses some clones. Where compared with another copy, unresolved V genes explain less than half of these, and the others have no known cause. For this sample there are around 100,000 clones; about 83% appear just once. The top ten clonotypes cover 9.5% to 10% of the sample. Input material: peripheral blood. The receptor source for this set is a man aged 35-49 years with active or convalescent COVID-19.

The CDR3 DNA follows: TGTGCCAGCAGCTTAGACGGACTTGTCGGAGGCTACACCTTC. This codes for CASSLDGLVGGYTF. The chain uses TRBV7-2 and TRBJ1-2; D gene ambiguous. Trimming took 1 base from V and 8 from J, leaving 14 bases between them. Germline lookup yields CDR1 SGHTA and CDR2 FQGNSA. CDR3 length equals 14 residues.

The chain recombines TRBV6-1 with TRBJ1-2; TRBD1 is a possible D gene (5 bases). This CDR3 contains 15 residues. Trimming removed 1 base from V and 7 bases from J, with 16 bases in between. Germline V CDR1 and CDR2: MNHNS, SASEGT. The chain's CDR3 is CASSEGSAREVGYTF. CDR3 in DNA: TGTGCCAGCAGTGAAGGATCCGCCAGGGAAGTTGGCTACACCTTC.

V and J are TRBV5-4 and TRBJ1-2; no clear D gene. CDR3 size: 14 residues. Trimming took off 1 base at V and 0 bases at J, with 7 bases between the two ends. Per the germline V gene, CDR1 is SGHNT and CDR2 is YYREEE (reference sequence). The CDR3 loop reads CASSLFATNYGYTF. CDR3 DNA: TGTGCCAGCAGCTTGTTCGCGACTAACTATGGCTACACCTTC.

The chain is built from TRBV5-1 and TRBJ1-2; tentative D call: TRBD1 (6 bases). Between the trimmed V and J ends, which lost 0 bases and 4 bases, there was a span of 13 bases. Looked up from germline, CDR1 is SGHRS and CDR2 is YFSETQ. The CDR3 has 15 amino acids. DNA of the CDR3: TGCGCCAGCAGCTTGGCCGACAGGACGGGCTATGGCTACACCTTC. It specifies CASSLADRTGYGYTF.

The chain joins TRBV6-5 to TRBJ2-4, with D possibly TRBD2 on 5 matching bases. The CDR3 extends over 14 amino acids. Germline CDR1 and CDR2: MNHEY and SVGAGI. V lost 6 bases, J lost 1 base, and 10 bases lay in between. DNA for the CDR3: TGTGCCAGCAGACCGCCGGGGGCCAAAAACATTCAGTACTTC. Translation gives CASRPPGAKNIQYF.

The V call is TRBV6-5, the J call TRBJ2-5, with 9 bases fitting TRBD1. CDR3 length: 14 residues. The V gene end was trimmed by 6 bases and the J gene end by 3 bases; junction bases not matched to a gene: 5. Germline loops: CDR1 MNHEY, CDR2 SVGAGI. CDR3 bases: TGTGCCAGCAGGGGGACAGGGTGGGAAGAGACCCAGTACTTC. It encodes CASRGTGWEETQYF.

This clone showed up just a few times. The CDR3 nucleotides read TGTGCCAGCAGCTCGACAGGGAGAGATCAGCCCCAGCATTTT. It translates to CASSSTGRDQPQHF. The chain carries TRBV7-3 and TRBJ1-5; 7 bases line up with TRBD1. This CDR3 contains 14 residues. From germline, CDR1 is SGHTA and CDR2 FQGTGA. V was clipped by 4 bases and J by 5 bases; unmatched bases: 5.

The chain recombines TRBV29-1 with TRBJ2-5, with D possibly matching TRBD1 (5 bases). The CDR3 is 12 amino acids. V lost 4 bases and J 4 bases, leaving 10 bases between the germline ends. CDR1 is SQVTM and CDR2 is ANQGSEA in the germline V gene. The CDR3 nucleotides are TGCAGCGTTGGTTGGGGCGGAGAGACCCAGTACTTC. Its translation is CSVGWGGETQYF.